Listed here are 28 T cell receptor beta chains from one sample, sequenced in a study of shared T cell receptors in the human thymus. Only in-frame clones appear in the TCRdb table, and some are missing; sequencing was by immunoSEQ multiplex PCR. Of 540,000 or so clones detected, 75% to 80% appear once; the ten largest clones hold around 0.012%. This sample also appeared in a second study, on human thymus T cells.

Sequenced input: thymocytes. The receptors shown here come from a boy younger than two with a congenital heart defect.

The CDR3 bases are TGCGCCAGCAGCTCCATCCCCCACAGGGCCTTCCAAGAGACCCAGTACTTC. Its translation is CASSSIPHRAFQETQYF. The J gene is TRBJ2-5, the V gene TRBV5-1; the D gene is possibly TRBD1 (6 bases). V was clipped by 3 bases and J by 1 base, with 19 bases between them. The CDR3 is made up of 17 amino acids. The germline CDR1 and CDR2 sequences are SGHRS and YFSETQ.

This chain links TRBV4-3 with TRBJ2-7; 7 bases map to TRBD2. The CDR3 length is 15 residues. Germline V gives CDR1 LGHNA, CDR2 YSLEER. The V and J ends lost 0 bases and 3 bases, in that order; junction bases with no gene match: 5. DNA of the CDR3: TGCGCCAGCAGCCAAGATCTAGCGGACTGCTACGAGCAGTACTTC. Its translation is CASSQDLADCYEQYF.

The CDR3 bases are TGTGCCAGCAGACCAGTACAGGGAATGCGGGAAAAACTGTTTTTT. Translating gives CASRPVQGMREKLFF. The rearrangement uses TRBV6-5 and TRBJ1-4, with D possibly being TRBD1 (6 bases). This CDR3 region has 15 residues. CDR1 is MNHEY, CDR2 SVGAGI, per germline. The ends were cut back, 6 bases at V and 8 bases at J, with 19 bases in the middle.

V gene TRBV29-1 combines with J gene TRBJ2-1; unclear D gene. Trimming took 1 base from V and 3 from J, leaving 7 bases between them. Germline V CDR1 and CDR2: SQVTM, ANQGSEA. The length of the CDR3 is 13 residues. The DNA for the CDR3 is TGCAGCGTTGAAGGGCCCGACTACAATGAGCAGTTCTTC. Its translation: CSVEGPDYNEQFF.

The chain uses TRBV7-2 and TRBJ1-2, with 10 bases lining up with TRBD1. Germline assignment: CDR1 SGHTA and CDR2 FQGNSA. CDR3 size: 15 residues. With 5 bases clipped from V and 4 bases from J, the junction kept 7 bases outside the gene matches. The CDR3 is CASSPRTGGSYGYTF. CDR3 DNA sequence: TGTGCCAGCAGCCCCCGGACAGGGGGAAGCTATGGCTACACCTTC.

This chain connects TRBV12-5 to TRBJ2-1; 9 bases line up with TRBD1. J gave up 0 bases and V 4 bases, and 22 bases lay outside the gene matches. Germline lookup yields CDR1 LGHNT and CDR2 FRNRAP. The CDR3 totals 22 residues. CDR3 in DNA: TGTGCTAGTGGTTCCGCGAGCCCGGGACAGGGCATGGTCGAGGCCTCCTACAATGAGCAGTTCTTC. It specifies CASGSASPGQGMVEASYNEQFF.

The chain recombines TRBV5-4 with TRBJ1-2; 10 bases match TRBD1. Germline CDR1 is SGHNT and CDR2 is YYREEE (reference sequence). This CDR3 spans 16 amino acids. The V segment lost 4 bases and the J segment 4 bases; nucleotides outside the gene matches: 10. CDR3 bases: TGTGCCAGCAGCCTGGGGGACAGGGGCTTCAGCTATGGCTACACCTTC. The encoded protein is CASSLGDRGFSYGYTF.

The V and J genes are TRBV9 and TRBJ2-3; 8 bases are shared with TRBD1. The CDR3 has 14 amino acids. Germline V lookup: CDR1 SGDLS, CDR2 YYNGEE. V lost 4 bases to trimming and J lost 3 bases; unmatched junction nucleotides: 4. The CDR3 spells CASSKDRGTDTQYF. In DNA form, the CDR3 reads TGTGCCAGCAGCAAAGACAGGGGAACAGATACGCAGTATTTT.

V is TRBV4-3 and J is TRBJ2-3; D uncertain. The V and J ends lost 0 bases and 6 bases respectively, with 16 bases between them. Germline V CDR1 and CDR2: LGHNA, YSLEER. This CDR3 is built from 16 residues. CDR3 loop: CASSQDRTDSPDTQYF. In nucleotides, the CDR3 is TGCGCCAGCAGCCAAGATCGAACCGATAGCCCCGATACGCAGTATTTT.

The chain combines TRBV10-1 with TRBJ2-5, with D hard to call. This CDR3 region has 15 residues. Trimming pared 8 bases from V and 3 bases from J, leaving 19 bases between. Germline loops: CDR1 WNHNN, CDR2 SYGVQD (reference sequence). The CDR3 bases are TGCGCCAGCTCTCCCAGTACCCCCCAGGAAGAGACCCAGTACTTC. This codes for CASSPSTPQEETQYF.

The V and J genes are TRBV7-2 and TRBJ2-1, with D tentatively TRBD2 (6 bases). The CDR3 runs 14 residues. The V end lost 5 bases, the J end lost 5 bases, and 13 bases lay between the germline ends. Germline values: CDR1 SGHTA, CDR2 FQGNSA. The CDR3 DNA reads TGTGCCAGCAGCCCCGGGACTCTAAACAATGAGCAGTTCTTC. It is translated as CASSPGTLNNEQFF. Full variable domain (missing parts from reference TRBV7-2 and TRBJ2-1): GAGVSQSPSNKVTEKGKDVELRCDPISGHTALYWYRQSLGQGLEFLIYFQGNSAPDKSGLPSDRFSAERTGGSVSTLTIQRTQQEDSAVYLCASSPGTLNNEQFFGPGTRLTVL.

The V call is TRBV4-1, the J call TRBJ2-1; the match to TRBD2 covers 7 bases. V shed 1 base, J shed 2 bases, and the junction held 5 bases outside the gene matches. CDR3 size: 16 residues. The germline V gene has CDR1 MGHRA and CDR2 YSYEKL. This chain's CDR3 is CASSQVQTSPYNEQFF. The CDR3 bases are TGCGCCAGCAGCCAAGTCCAGACTAGCCCCTACAATGAGCAGTTCTTC.

The V call is TRBV30, the J call TRBJ2-7; 7 nucleotides match TRBD2. V gave up 0 bases and J gave up 4 bases; unmatched junction bases: 6. CDR3 length equals 14 residues. The germline CDR1 and CDR2 sequences are GTSNPN and SVGIG (reference sequence). The CDR3, as DNA: TGTGCCTGGAGTGTTAAATGGGGAGGGTACGAGCAGTACTTC. Protein: CAWSVKWGGYEQYF.

This clone turned up a few times. CDR3 DNA sequence: TGTGCCAGCAGCCGCACAGGGGGTGGGAGTGAAAAACTGTTTTTT. Amino acids: CASSRTGGGSEKLFF. V and J are TRBV14 and TRBJ1-4, with 8 bases that match TRBD1. Germline values: CDR1 SGHDN, CDR2 FVKESK. The CDR3 has 15 residues. Losses at the gene ends were 4 bases for V and 7 bases for J; bases not matched to a gene: 8. Full variable domain (missing parts from reference TRBV14 and TRBJ1-4): EAGVTQFPSHSVIEKGQTVTLRCDPISGHDNLYWYRRVMGKEIKFLLHFVKESKQDESGMPNNRFLAERTGGTYSTLKVQPAELEDSGVYFCASSRTGGGSEKLFFGSGTQLSVL.

V is TRBV19 and J is TRBJ2-1, with TRBD2 matching over 8 bases. The CDR3 is 13 residues long. Germline loops: CDR1 LNHDA, CDR2 SQIVND (reference sequence). The V and J ends lost 8 bases and 3 bases, in that order; junction bases with no gene match: 3. CDR3 amino acids: CASSGTSYNEQFF. For the CDR3, the DNA is TGTGCCAGTTCGGGGACTAGCTACAATGAGCAGTTCTTC.

This chain uses TRBV5-1 with TRBJ2-5; TRBD2 might be the D (5 bases). The CDR3 contains 14 residues. Germline V gene data show CDR1 as SGHRS and CDR2 as YFSETQ. V was shortened by 0 bases and J by 3 bases, with 9 bases between the two germline ends. The CDR3 is CASSLVSREETQYF. The CDR3, as DNA: TGCGCCAGCAGCTTGGTCTCGAGGGAAGAGACCCAGTACTTC.

The chain recombines TRBV25-1 with TRBJ1-1; tentative D call: TRBD1 (6 bases). Deletions cut 3 bases from V and 4 bases from J, with 12 bases between. Germline CDR1 reads MGHDK; CDR2 reads SYGVNS. The CDR3 is made up of 14 amino acids. The CDR3 region is CASSDHRVSTEAFF. CDR3 DNA: TGTGCCAGCAGTGATCACAGGGTGTCCACTGAAGCTTTCTTT.

The CDR3 DNA sequence: TGCGCCAGCAGTGGAAAGGAGTCTGGAAACACCATATATTTT. It specifies CASSGKESGNTIYF. The rearrangement links TRBV10-1 to TRBJ1-3, with D uncertain. Germline values: CDR1 WNHNN, CDR2 SYGVQD (reference sequence). The ends were cut back, 4 bases at V and 1 base at J, with 8 bases in the middle. The CDR3 extends over 14 amino acids.

This clone was recorded a few times. This chain joins TRBV6-1 and TRBJ1-1, with D perhaps TRBD1 (5 bases). The V end was cut by 4 bases, the J end by 1 base, with 16 bases between. The CDR3 totals 16 residues. Germline V lookup: CDR1 MNHNS, CDR2 SASEGT. The CDR3 sequence is CASSAGGKDANTEAFF. CDR3 DNA sequence: TGTGCCAGCAGTGCGGGGGGGAAAGATGCGAACACTGAAGCTTTCTTT.

V usage is TRBV4-3 and J usage is TRBJ2-1; the D gene is possibly TRBD1 (6 bases). This CDR3 is 17 amino acids long. Trimming cost V 3 bases and J 0 bases, with 15 bases left between them. CDR1 and CDR2 (germline): LGHNA, YSLEER. The CDR3 is CASSQFLDRSSYNEQFF. CDR3 in DNA: TGCGCCAGCAGCCAGTTTCTTGACAGGAGCTCCTACAATGAGCAGTTCTTC.

The chain employs TRBV15 and TRBJ1-5, with 10 bases lining up with TRBD1. CDR1 and CDR2 (germline): LNHNV, YYDKDF (reference sequence). There are 17 residues in the CDR3. The V gene end was trimmed by 5 bases and the J gene end by 4 bases; junction bases not matched to a gene: 11. The DNA of the CDR3 is TGTGCCACCAGCTGTTTGATCGGGACAGGGGATAATCAGCCCCAGCATTTT. Its translation: CATSCLIGTGDNQPQHF.

J is TRBJ1-1 and V is TRBV27, with 8 nucleotides matching TRBD1. In germline, CDR1 is MNHEY, CDR2 SMNVEV (reference sequence). Unmatched junction bases numbered 8, after V lost 0 bases and J lost 11 bases. This CDR3 has 14 amino acids. CDR3 bases: TGTGCCAGCAGTTTATCAGCAGGGGGCTCTGGGGCTTTCTTT. Residues: CASSLSAGGSGAFF.

This chain uses TRBV19 with TRBJ2-1, with TRBD1 identical over 10 bases. With V trimmed by 4 bases and J by 8 bases, 5 bases remained unmatched. This CDR3 comprises 14 residues. Germline V lookup: CDR1 LNHDA, CDR2 SQIVND (reference sequence). The CDR3 region is CASSTGTGVDEQFF. CDR3 sequence (DNA): TGTGCCAGTAGTACCGGGACAGGGGTCGATGAGCAGTTCTTC.

The chain carries TRBV27 and TRBJ2-7; 8 nucleotides align to TRBD2. This CDR3 is built from 15 residues. Trimming took 5 bases from V and 9 from J; bases not matched to a gene: 15. From germline, CDR1 is MNHEY and CDR2 SMNVEV (reference sequence). The CDR3 coding sequence is TGTGCCAGCAGTACCATAGCGGGGAACTCCCTGGGGCAGTACTTC. Residues: CASSTIAGNSLGQYF.

This clone was counted only a few times. CDR3 region: CASSLPEREQFF. The CDR3 DNA reads as TGTGCCAGCAGTTTACCAGAGCGTGAGCAGTTCTTC. This sequence joins TRBV28 and TRBJ2-1; no definite D call. CDR1 and CDR2 from the germline V gene are MDHEN and SYDVKM. The CDR3 contains 12 residues. The V gene lost 2 bases and the J gene lost 9 bases, with 8 bases spanning the gap.

The CDR3 nucleotides are TGTGCCAGCAGCAACGGGGGGGAGTCGGCTTTCTTT. Translating it yields CASSNGGESAFF. This chain connects TRBV9 to TRBJ1-1; D is perhaps TRBD1 (5 bases). Germline loops: CDR1 SGDLS, CDR2 YYNGEE. Trimming left V 4 bases short and J 11 bases short, with 15 bases between. CDR3 size: 12 residues.

V gene TRBV30 combines with J gene TRBJ2-2, with 14 bases identical to TRBD2. In germline, CDR1 is GTSNPN, CDR2 SVGIG (reference sequence). The trim removed 2 bases at V and 4 bases at J, leaving 3 bases unmatched. The CDR3 sequence is 16 residues long. The CDR3 is CAWSRGLAGATGELFF. DNA of the CDR3: TGTGCCTGGAGTCGGGGACTAGCGGGAGCCACCGGGGAGCTGTTTTTT. Supplemented by reference TRBV30 and TRBJ2-2, the full variable domain reads SQTIHQWPATLVQPVGSPLSLECTVEGTSNPNLYWYRQAAGRGLQLLFYSVGIGQISSEVPQNLSASRPQDRQFILSSKKLLLSDSGFYLCAWSRGLAGATGELFFGEGSRLTVL.

The chain carries TRBV27 and TRBJ2-5; 10 bases line up with TRBD2. The CDR3 consists of 14 residues. The germline V gene has CDR1 MNHEY and CDR2 SMNVEV (reference sequence). Trimming took 5 bases from V and 5 from J; bases not matched to a gene: 5. The CDR3 DNA is TGTGCCAGCAGTAGCAGCGGGAGGGTCGAGACCCAGTACTTC. Translating it yields CASSSSGRVETQYF.